The source of this T cell receptor beta chain is a study of cytomegalovirus exposure and HLA in healthy donors. PCR involved 60 Vbeta and 13 Jbeta primers. TCRdb keeps only in-frame clones here, not all; method: immunoSEQ multiplex PCR. The table lists some 110,000 clones, around 85% of them singletons. This clone has a handful of counts. Its antigen is not known. Germline-derived CDR1 and CDR2 are MGHDK and SYGVNS. This CDR3 has 15 residues. V lost 3 bases and J 1 base, leaving 12 bases between the germline ends. General study points: Later analysis associated a missense DCLRE1C variant with TCR beta V- and J-gene trimming.

This rearrangement joins TRBV25-1 to TRBJ1-1, with D perhaps matching TRBD1 (6 bases). This clonotype was sampled from a man aged 55 to 70 in good health and CMV-seronegative. Sequenced material: PBMCs. The CDR3 spells CASSEGARWNTEAFF. The CDR3 region has the DNA TGTGCCAGCAGTGAGGGGGCGCGGTGGAACACTGAAGCTTTCTTT. The variable domain in full, completed from reference TRBV25-1 and TRBJ1-1, reads EADIYQTPRYLVIGTGKKITLECSQTMGHDKMYWYQQDPGMELHLIHYSYGVNSTEKGDLSSESTVSRIRTEHFPLTLESARPSHTSQYLCASSEGARWNTEAFFGQGTRLTVV.